Listed below are T cell receptor beta chains from one sample, sequenced in a study of T cell changes during pregnancy in multiple sclerosis. Assay: immunoSEQ multiplex PCR; the TCRdb copy retains only in-frame clones and omits some. The sample holds fewer than 50,000 clones; roughly 94% are singletons and the top ten take less than 6%. Here the sequenced sample was CD8+ T cells from peripheral blood mononuclear cells, taken before pregnancy. Source of these receptors: a female donor with multiple sclerosis, enrolled in a pregnancy study. Both conserved end residues are part of each CDR3. The D gene is left open where the match is weak. Size is stated for part of the rows, as once, few or many counts, or as a class when the clone is expanded.

TRBJ2-3,-,TRBD2,TRBV27,TGTGCCAGCAGTCCTAAGGGACTAGCGGGACTCAGAGATACGCAGTATTTT,CASSPKGLAGLRDTQYF
TRBJ2-7,-,-,TRBV27,TGTGCCAGCAGTTTACAACAAACCTACGAGCAGTACTTC,CASSLQQTYEQYF
TRBJ2-7,-,TRBD2,TRBV29-1,TGCAGCGCCGGGACTAGCGGGAGAGTTGACGAGCAGTACTTC,CSAGTSGRVDEQYF
TRBJ2-7,-,-,TRBV9,TGTGCCAGCAGCGTCGCAACTAACTACGAGCAGTACTTC,CASSVATNYEQYF
TRBJ2-1,-,TRBD2,TRBV29-1,TGCAGCGTTGGGGGTGGGACTAGCGGACACAATGAGCAGTTCTTC,CSVGGGTSGHNEQFF
TRBJ1-4,-,TRBD1,TRBV15,TGTGCCACCAGGTATGACAGGGGACTTAATGAAGAACTGTTTTTT,CATRYDRGLNEELFF
TRBJ2-1,-,-,TRBV5-1,TGCGCCAGCAGCTTGGGAGGCCTAAACAATGAGCAGTTCTTC,CASSLGGLNNEQFF
TRBJ1-2,-,-,TRBV7-9,TGTGCCAGCAGCTCTATTGAGGCAGTCTATGGCTACACCTTC,CASSSIEAVYGYTF
TRBJ2-2,once,TRBD2,TRBV28,TGTGCCAGCAGTTTTCGGGGGGGGAGAGACACCGGGGAGCTGTTTTTT,CASSFRGGRDTGELFF
TRBJ2-7,once,TRBD1,TRBV28,TGTGCCAGCCGGGACAGGGTCTACGAGCAGTACTTC,CASRDRVYEQYF
TRBJ2-1,-,TRBD2,TRBV7-9,TGTGCCAGCAGCTTAGGAGTAGCGGGGCTTCGCGCGTTCTTC,CASSLGVAGLRAFF
TRBJ1-4,-,TRBD1,TRBV10-3,TGTGCCATCAGCTTCGGGACAGGGGAGGGAGAAAAACTGTTTTTT,CAISFGTGEGEKLFF
TRBJ2-7,-,TRBD2,TRBV15,TGTGCCACCAGCAGAGATGAAGGACTAGCGGTTGAGCAGTACTTC,CATSRDEGLAVEQYF
TRBJ2-1,-,TRBD2,TRBV27,TGTGCCAGCAGTAAGAACCTCCTAGCGGAGGGCTACAATGAGCAGTTCTTC,CASSKNLLAEGYNEQFF
TRBJ2-1,-,-,TRBV14,TGTGCCAGCAGCCAATATAGTCCCCCGTTCTTC,CASSQYSPPFF
TRBJ1-1,-,TRBD1,TRBV2,TGTGCCAGCAGTCTAGGGACAGGAATCACTGAAGCTTTCTTT,CASSLGTGITEAFF
TRBJ1-1,-,TRBD1,TRBV27,TGTGCCAGCAGTTTGCCCCCCCGACAGGGGAAAAACACTGAAGCTTTCTTT,CASSLPPRQGKNTEAFF
TRBJ2-7,-,TRBD1,TRBV27,TGTGCCAGCAGTTTAGAGGGGACAGCGTACGAGCAGTACTTC,CASSLEGTAYEQYF
TRBJ2-5,-,TRBD1,TRBV14,TGTGCCAGCAGCCTGTGGACAGGCAACCAAGAGACCCAGTACTTC,CASSLWTGNQETQYF
TRBJ1-2,-,TRBD1,TRBV28,TGTGCCAGCAGCCTTGACAGGGTCGGGTATGGCTACACCTTC,CASSLDRVGYGYTF
TRBJ1-5,-,-,TRBV11-2,TGTGCCAGCAGCTTAGTGGAGCGGGGGTCTAGCAATCAGCCCCAGCATTTT,CASSLVERGSSNQPQHF
TRBJ2-4,-,TRBD1,TRBV2,TGTGCCAGCAGGAACAGGGGGCGCACCAAAAACATTCAGTACTTC,CASRNRGRTKNIQYF
TRBJ2-2,-,-,TRBV6-1,TGTGCCAGCAGTTCCGACCGGAGAACCGGGGAGCTGTTTTTT,CASSSDRRTGELFF
TRBJ2-7,-,-,TRBV5-6,TGTGCCAGCAGCTGGGGACAAGCCTACGAGCAGTACTTC,CASSWGQAYEQYF
TRBJ2-1,-,-,TRBV23-1,TGCGCCAGCAGTCAACCTCCCGGGACTCGCTCCTACAATGAGCAGTTCTTC,CASSQPPGTRSYNEQFF
TRBJ2-2,-,-,TRBV7-9,TGTGCCAGCAGCTTAGGGGGACAGAACACCGGGGAGCTGTTTTTT,CASSLGGQNTGELFF
TRBJ2-7,-,TRBD1,TRBV19,TGTGCCAGTGCCGGGACAGGGGTGACCGAGCAGTACTTC,CASAGTGVTEQYF
TRBJ2-5,-,TRBD2,TRBV4-1,TGCGCCAGCAGCTGGGGGGGACTAGCGGACCAAGAGACCCAGTACTTC,CASSWGGLADQETQYF
TRBJ2-7,-,TRBD2,TRBV27,TGTGCCAGCAGTTTAACCGGTAGCGGGAGATACGAGCAGTACTTC,CASSLTGSGRYEQYF
TRBJ2-4,-,-,TRBV19,TGTGCCAGTAGTCCGGATGGGCTACCTGGGAACATTCAGTACTTC,CASSPDGLPGNIQYF
TRBJ1-2,-,-,TRBV29-1,TGCAGCGTTGCGGAGCCTCTGGACTATGGCTACACCTTC,CSVAEPLDYGYTF
TRBJ2-5,-,-,TRBV6-5,TGTGCCAGCAGTTATTGGGGGGTTCGAGAGACCCAGTACTTC,CASSYWGVRETQYF
TRBJ1-5,-,-,TRBV7-8,TGTGCGACTGAGGAGGTTTTGGGCAATCAGCCCCAGCATTTT,CATEEVLGNQPQHF
TRBJ2-1,-,-,TRBV7-9,TGTGCCAGCAGCTTAGGGCCTATTCTAGGTACCAATGAGCAGTTCTTC,CASSLGPILGTNEQFF
TRBJ1-1,-,-,TRBV21-1,TGTGCCAGCAGCCCGCCGACAGGGCGGAACACTGAAGCTTTCTTT,CASSPPTGRNTEAFF
TRBJ2-7,-,-,TRBV5-4,TGTGCCAGCAGCTTGTCTGGGAGCGGGTACGAGCAGTACTTC,CASSLSGSGYEQYF
TRBJ2-7,once,-,TRBV2,TGTGCCAGCAGTGCAGGGTCCTCACTCTACGAGCAGTACTTC,CASSAGSSLYEQYF
TRBJ2-5,-,TRBD2,TRBV4-2,TGTGCCAGCAGTAGCGGGTCCGCGACCCAGTACTTC,CASSSGSATQYF
TRBJ2-1,-,TRBD2,TRBV4-1,TGCGCCAGCAGGGGGACTAGCGGGCGATCCTACAATGAGCAGTTCTTC,CASRGTSGRSYNEQFF
TRBJ2-7,-,-,TRBV5-1,TGCGCCAGCAGCTTAGGGTCGGGATCCTACGAGCAGTACTTC,CASSLGSGSYEQYF
TRBJ2-6,-,TRBD1,TRBV27,TGTGCCAGCTCATCCCCCTATCTATGGGCAGGGGGAAAAGGTGGGGCCAACGTCCTGACTTTC,CASSSPYLWAGGKGGANVLTF
TRBJ2-1,-,TRBD1,TRBV27,TGTGCCAGCCGGGACAGGGGACCCGATGAGCAGTTCTTC,CASRDRGPDEQFF
TRBJ2-7,-,-,TRBV13,TGTGCCAGCAGCTTAGGGCGAGAGAACTACTACGAGCAGTACTTC,CASSLGRENYYEQYF
TRBJ2-6,-,TRBD2,TRBV5-1,TGCGCCAGCAAAGAAGCGGGGTCTGGGGCCAACGTCCTGACTTTC,CASKEAGSGANVLTF
TRBJ2-7,-,TRBD2,TRBV4-1,TGCGCCAGCAGCCAAGTTGCTAGCGGGGGCTACGAGCAGTACTTC,CASSQVASGGYEQYF
TRBJ1-1,-,TRBD1,TRBV27,TGTGCCAGCAGCTCTCTGCTTAACAGGGGGAACACTGAAGCTTTCTTT,CASSSLLNRGNTEAFF
TRBJ2-7,-,TRBD2,TRBV28,TGTGCCAGCAGTTTATCCGGGGGAGGGCCCATTCTTTACGAGCAGTACTTC,CASSLSGGGPILYEQYF
TRBJ2-7,once,-,TRBV19,TGTGCCAGTAGTCCAACGACAGGTTCCTACGAGCAGTACTTC,CASSPTTGSYEQYF
TRBJ1-1,-,TRBD1,TRBV7-8,TGTGCCAGCAGCTTAGCGAGGGGGGGACAGGGTCTGTTAGCTTTCTTT,CASSLARGGQGLLAFF
TRBJ1-1,-,-,TRBV14,TGTGCCAGCAGCCAGGGACTGGAGGAAGCTTTCTTT,CASSQGLEEAFF
TRBJ1-4,-,-,TRBV2,TGTGCCAGCAACGATAGGGGGGGAGCAACTAATGAAAAACTGTTTTTT,CASNDRGGATNEKLFF
TRBJ2-7,-,-,TRBV27,TGTGCCAGCAGTTTAATGGGGCAGGAGCAGTACTTC,CASSLMGQEQYF
TRBJ2-5,-,TRBD1,TRBV29-1,TGCAGCGTTGATGTTTCGGGACAGGGGGCACTTGGGACCCAGTACTTC,CSVDVSGQGALGTQYF